A single TCR beta chain is shown here with its context. Its antigen is still unknown. Since a much larger clone is just one base distant, this may be a read error. The data derive from a study of tumor-infiltrating lymphocytes in primary liver carcinoma. In the study overall: The patients had histopathologically diagnosed primary liver carcinoma, and their disease was treated by surgical resection. Sample counts of productive TCRbeta reads spanned roughly 3.65 to 7.13 million; these counts were similar across tissue types. Spanning 4.2 to 10 cm, the tumors were T1-T3 N0M0. The study's findings and limits: Against blood, tumors held a significantly higher top-250-clone fraction (p = 0.039).

The template, approximately 500 ng total RNA, yielded TCR beta cDNA made with a constant-region primer. Slightly modified ARM-PCR, run as three nested multiplex PCR rounds, produced the TCR beta libraries. In the first two PCR rounds, TRBV1-TRBV30 forward primers were paired with a C-beta reverse primer, and each round lasted around 10 cycles. TCRdb re-called the multiplex PCR reads through MiXCR, storing one row per CDR3 protein. The sample includes about 200,000 distinct CDR3 sequences, approximately 65% of them seen just once. Alongside blood RNA obtained from unsorted whole blood, germline DNA was also extracted. The CDR3 runs to 14 residues. Germline V CDR1 and CDR2: MNHEY, SVGEGT.

V usage is TRBV6-2 or TRBV6-3 and J usage is TRBJ1-1; D remains ambiguous. This TCR derives from a woman aged 60-75 years with primary liver carcinoma and hepatitis B virus infection. What was sequenced was peripheral blood. Here the CDR3 DNA reads TGTGTCAGCAGTCTCCGTTCGGGGAACACTGAAGCTTTCTTT. It specifies CVSSLRSGNTEAFF.